This is a list of T cell receptor beta chains from one sample in a study of cytomegalovirus exposure and HLA in healthy donors. The protocol was immunoSEQ multiplex PCR, while the TCRdb copy is restricted to in-frame clones and leaves out a portion. The sample has 120,000 or so clones, about 71% seen once; the top ten hold over 2.5%. Sequencing was done on a sample of PBMCs. The source is a woman aged 50 to 60 in good health and CMV-seronegative. Both conserved end residues are part of each CDR3. D genes are given only for firm matches. Size is stated for part of the rows, as once, few or many counts, or as a class when the clone is expanded.

clone size	V gene	D gene	J gene	CDR3 protein	CDR3 DNA
.	TRBV7-2	.	TRBJ2-1	CASTWTNNEQFF	TGTGCCAGCACCTGGACTAACAATGAGCAGTTCTTC
.	TRBV7-9	.	TRBJ1-4	CSSSPREATSGKLFF	TGTTCCAGCAGCCCTCGGGAGGCGACTTCTGGGAAACTGTTTTTT
.	TRBV5-1	TRBD2	TRBJ2-7	CASSWEGPLTEQYF	TGCGCCAGCAGCTGGGAGGGCCCCCTTACCGAGCAGTACTTC
once	TRBV6-5	.	TRBJ2-7	CASSIGTSRYEQYF	TGTGCCAGCAGCATAGGGACATCCCGCTACGAGCAGTACTTC
.	TRBV7-6	.	TRBJ2-7	CASSWGVKLGYEQYF	TGTGCCAGCAGCTGGGGGGTTAAACTCGGGTACGAGCAGTACTTC
.	TRBV28	TRBD2	TRBJ2-7	CASKGASSGSLNEQYF	TGTGCCAGCAAGGGGGCGTCTAGCGGGAGTCTGAACGAGCAGTACTTC
few	TRBV7-9	.	TRBJ1-2	CVGGSNYGYTF	TGTGTCGGGGGAAGTAACTATGGCTACACCTTC
.	TRBV28	TRBD1	TRBJ1-1	CASSLQGAVTEAFF	TGTGCCAGCAGTTTACAGGGGGCGGTCACTGAAGCTTTCTTT
.	TRBV6-6	.	TRBJ2-3	CASSYLQGGDTQYF	TGTGCCAGCAGTTATCTTCAGGGAGGCGATACGCAGTATTTT
.	TRBV27	TRBD1	TRBJ2-4	CASSLGQGRNIQYF	TGTGCCAGCAGTCTGGGACAGGGTAGAAACATTCAGTACTTC
.	TRBV27	TRBD1	TRBJ2-1	CASSSDRGSYNEQFF	TGTGCCAGCAGTTCCGACAGGGGTTCCTACAATGAGCAGTTCTTC
once	TRBV19	TRBD1	TRBJ1-2	CASSIVDRRNYGYTF	TGTGCCAGTAGTATCGTGGACAGGCGGAACTATGGCTACACCTTC
few	TRBV7-6	TRBD1	TRBJ2-7	CASSYDRGWEQYF	TGTGCCAGCAGCTATGACAGGGGTTGGGAGCAGTACTTC
.	TRBV19	.	TRBJ2-3	CASSPQGGDTQYF	TGTGCCAGTAGTCCACAGGGTGGAGATACGCAGTATTTT
.	TRBV27	.	TRBJ1-1	CASTQGLEAFF	TGTGCCAGCACCCAGGGGTTGGAAGCTTTCTTT
.	TRBV7-8	.	TRBJ2-1	CASSLERGQQFF	TGTGCCAGCAGCTTAGAACGGGGTCAGCAGTTCTTC
.	TRBV4-3	TRBD1	TRBJ2-7	CASSPGQGLTYEQYF	TGCGCCAGCAGCCCCGGACAGGGCTTGACCTACGAGCAGTACTTC
few	TRBV7-2	TRBD2	TRBJ2-1	CASSPSGNSYNEQFF	TGTGCCAGCAGCCCTAGCGGGAACTCCTACAATGAGCAGTTCTTC
.	TRBV4-1	TRBD2	TRBJ2-3	CASSQEAGGRTDTQYF	TGCGCCAGCAGCCAAGAGGCGGGAGGGAGGACAGATACGCAGTATTTT
few	TRBV9	TRBD2	TRBJ2-2	CASSPTQRDYTGELFF	TGTGCCAGCAGCCCGACGCAGCGGGACTACACCGGGGAGCTGTTTTTT
.	TRBV4-2	.	TRBJ2-1	CASSQDLDNEQFF	TGTGCCAGCAGCCAAGATCTCGACAATGAGCAGTTCTTC
.	TRBV11-3	.	TRBJ2-2	CASSLGGQTNTGELFF	TGTGCCAGCAGCTTAGGAGGCCAGACGAACACCGGGGAGCTGTTTTTT
.	TRBV6-5	TRBD2	TRBJ2-1	CASRGTSGSNEQFF	TGTGCCAGCAGGGGGACTAGCGGGAGCAATGAGCAGTTCTTC
.	TRBV28	.	TRBJ2-1	CASSLSSNEQFF	TGTGCCAGCAGTTTAAGTAGCAATGAGCAGTTCTTC
.	TRBV7-3	.	TRBJ1-5	CASSLKGSRADKGVGQPQHF	TGTGCCAGCAGCCTAAAAGGGTCAAGGGCGGACAAGGGGGTGGGTCAGCCCCAGCATTTT
.	TRBV30	.	TRBJ1-4	CAWSVGGTNNEKLFF	TGTGCCTGGAGTGTGGGCGGGACCAATAATGAAAAACTGTTTTTT
.	TRBV30	TRBD1	TRBJ2-2	CAWKGAGTGELFF	TGTGCCTGGAAGGGGGCCGGCACCGGGGAGCTGTTTTTT
.	TRBV6-1	.	TRBJ2-1	CASSEHLGRSEQFF	TGTGCCAGCAGTGAACATTTAGGGAGAAGCGAGCAGTTCTTC
.	TRBV6-1	.	TRBJ1-5	CASSEGVTFYQPQHF	TGTGCCAGCAGTGAAGGGGTGACATTCTATCAGCCCCAGCATTTT
once	TRBV18	TRBD1	TRBJ1-1	CASSPDRAHAEAFF	TGTGCCAGCTCACCTGACAGGGCTCACGCTGAAGCTTTCTTT
.	TRBV11-3	TRBD2	TRBJ2-5	CASSLGLAGGQQETQYF	TGTGCCAGCAGCTTAGGGCTAGCGGGAGGTCAACAAGAGACCCAGTACTTC
.	TRBV5-4	TRBD2	TRBJ2-1	CASSLVSASGRAGLYNEQFF	TGTGCCAGCAGCTTGGTTTCGGCTAGCGGGAGGGCGGGGTTATACAATGAGCAGTTCTTC
.	TRBV28	.	TRBJ2-7	CASSPDSYEQYF	TGTGCCAGCAGTCCAGACAGCTACGAGCAGTACTTC
many	TRBV7-9	.	TRBJ2-5	CASSSVGAATQETQYF	TGTGCCAGCAGTTCGGTTGGGGCAGCAACACAAGAGACCCAGTACTTC
few	TRBV18	.	TRBJ2-3	CASSPVADTLDTQYF	TGTGCCAGCTCACCTGTAGCGGACACGCTAGATACGCAGTATTTT
.	TRBV7-6	.	TRBJ2-3	CASSALAGSTDTQYF	TGTGCCAGCAGCGCACTGGCGGGCAGCACAGATACGCAGTATTTT